This T cell receptor (beta chain) was obtained from a study of T cell repertoires in cytomegalovirus infection. Study overall: HLA-B-restricted CMV epitopes that are well studied were used alongside recently identified HLA-C-restricted ones. It can be stated that public TCR beta signatures indicated CMV infection as well as a matching HLA type. Study-wide results and caveats: CMV carriers with the relevant HLA were identified by cumulative public TCR beta family frequency.

Remarks on this clonotype: Its antigen is unidentified.

MiXCR, applied by TCRdb to the reads, yields one record per CDR3 protein. The data show 550,000 to 700,000 distinct CDR3 sequences, around two fifths seen once. The sequenced sample was cultured PBMCs, obtained from culture after CMV antigen stimulation. The sequence was obtained from a human donor in good health (CMV status not recorded). Some clones in this sample may be carry-over from other donors' samples.

DNA for the CDR3: TGTGCGGCTGCCCGGGACAGCTTCTATGGCTACACCTTC. Protein sequence: CAAARDSFYGYTF. This sequence joins TRBV19 and TRBJ1-2; TRBD1 matches at 7 bases. CDR1 and CDR2 from the germline V gene are LNHDA and SQIVND (reference sequence). This CDR3 contains 13 residues.